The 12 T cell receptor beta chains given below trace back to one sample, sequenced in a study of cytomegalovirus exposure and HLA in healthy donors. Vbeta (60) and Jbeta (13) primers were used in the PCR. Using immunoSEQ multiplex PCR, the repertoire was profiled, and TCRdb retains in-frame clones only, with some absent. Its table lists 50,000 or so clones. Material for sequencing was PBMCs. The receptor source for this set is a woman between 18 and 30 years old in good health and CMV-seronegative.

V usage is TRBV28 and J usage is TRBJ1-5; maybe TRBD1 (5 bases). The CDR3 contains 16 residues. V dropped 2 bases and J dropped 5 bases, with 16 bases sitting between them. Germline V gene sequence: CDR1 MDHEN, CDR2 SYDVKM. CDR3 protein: CASSLPKETRDQPQHF. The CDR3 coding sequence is TGTGCCAGCAGTTTACCCAAGGAAACCAGGGATCAGCCCCAGCATTTT.

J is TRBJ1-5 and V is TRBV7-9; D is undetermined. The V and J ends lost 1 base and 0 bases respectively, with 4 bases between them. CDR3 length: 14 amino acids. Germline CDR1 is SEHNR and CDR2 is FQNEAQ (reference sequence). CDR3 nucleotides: TGTGCCAGCAGCTTAGACAGTAGCAATCAGCCCCAGCATTTT. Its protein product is CASSLDSSNQPQHF.

The CDR3 sequence is CASSLAENEQYF. The CDR3, as DNA: TGTGCCAGCAGTTTGGCTGAAAACGAGCAGTACTTC. The V and J genes are TRBV28 and TRBJ2-7, with D uncertain. The V gene lost 3 bases and the J gene lost 5 bases, with 8 bases spanning the gap. The CDR3 extends over 12 amino acids. Looked up from germline, CDR1 is MDHEN and CDR2 is SYDVKM. Together with reference TRBV28 and TRBJ2-7, the CDR3 gives the full variable domain: DVKVTQSSRYLVKRTGEKVFLECVQDMDHENMFWYRQDPGLGLRLIYFSYDVKMKEKGDIPEGYSVSREKKERFSLILESASTNQTSMYLCASSLAENEQYFGPGTRLTVT.

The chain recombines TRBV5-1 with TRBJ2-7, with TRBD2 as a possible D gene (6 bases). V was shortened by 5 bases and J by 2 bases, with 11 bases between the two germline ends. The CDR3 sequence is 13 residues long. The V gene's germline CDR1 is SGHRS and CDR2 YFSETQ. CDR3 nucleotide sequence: TGCGCCAGCAGACCGGGGGTCGCCTACGAGCAGTACTTC. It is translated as CASRPGVAYEQYF.

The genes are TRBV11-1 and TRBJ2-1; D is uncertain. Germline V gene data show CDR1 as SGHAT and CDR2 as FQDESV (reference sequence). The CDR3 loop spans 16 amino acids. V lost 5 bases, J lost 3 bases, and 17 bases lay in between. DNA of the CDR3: TGTGCCAGCAGCCCCATAGGCGGTAGCTTCTACAATGAGCAGTTCTTC. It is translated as CASSPIGGSFYNEQFF.

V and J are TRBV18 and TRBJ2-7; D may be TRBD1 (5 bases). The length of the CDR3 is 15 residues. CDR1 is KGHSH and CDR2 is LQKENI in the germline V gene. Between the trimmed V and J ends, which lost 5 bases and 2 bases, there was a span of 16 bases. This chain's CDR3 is CASSSTVFPAYEQYF. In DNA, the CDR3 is TGTGCCAGCTCATCGACAGTTTTTCCCGCCTACGAGCAGTACTTC.

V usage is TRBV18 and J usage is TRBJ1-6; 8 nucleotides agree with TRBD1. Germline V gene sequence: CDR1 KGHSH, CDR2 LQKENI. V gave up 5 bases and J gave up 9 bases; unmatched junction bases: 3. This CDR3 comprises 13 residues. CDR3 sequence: CASSGQGSSPLHF. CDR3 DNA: TGTGCCAGCTCAGGACAGGGAAGTTCACCCCTCCACTTT.

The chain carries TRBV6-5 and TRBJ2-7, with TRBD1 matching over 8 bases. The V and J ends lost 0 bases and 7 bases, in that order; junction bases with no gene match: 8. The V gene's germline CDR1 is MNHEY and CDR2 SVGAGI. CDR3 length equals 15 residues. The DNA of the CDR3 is TGTGCCAGCAGTTACTCGGGGCAGGGGGCGATGGAGCAGTACTTC. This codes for CASSYSGQGAMEQYF.

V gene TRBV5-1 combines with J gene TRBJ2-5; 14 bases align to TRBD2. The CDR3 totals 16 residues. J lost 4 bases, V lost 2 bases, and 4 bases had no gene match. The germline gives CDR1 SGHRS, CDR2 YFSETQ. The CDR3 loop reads CASSFATSGGAETQYF. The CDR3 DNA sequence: TGCGCCAGCAGCTTCGCGACTAGCGGGGGGGCAGAGACCCAGTACTTC.

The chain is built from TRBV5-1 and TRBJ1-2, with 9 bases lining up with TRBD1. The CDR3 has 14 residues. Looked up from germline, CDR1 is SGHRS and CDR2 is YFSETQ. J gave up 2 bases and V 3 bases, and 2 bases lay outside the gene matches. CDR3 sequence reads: CASSSGTGNYGYTF. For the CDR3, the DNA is TGCGCCAGCAGCTCCGGGACAGGGAACTATGGCTACACCTTC.

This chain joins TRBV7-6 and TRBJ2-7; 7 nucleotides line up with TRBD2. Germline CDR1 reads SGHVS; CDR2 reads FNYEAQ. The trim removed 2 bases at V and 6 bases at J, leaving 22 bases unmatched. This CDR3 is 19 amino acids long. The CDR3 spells CASSLSWTSGSRRGPEQYF. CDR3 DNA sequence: TGTGCCAGCAGCTTATCGTGGACTAGTGGGAGCCGGAGGGGTCCCGAGCAGTACTTC.

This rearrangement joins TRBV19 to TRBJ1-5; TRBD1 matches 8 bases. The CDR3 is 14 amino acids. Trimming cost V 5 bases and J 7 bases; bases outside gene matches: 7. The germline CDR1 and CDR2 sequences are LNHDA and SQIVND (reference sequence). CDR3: CASSPRTGIQPQHF. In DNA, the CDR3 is TGTGCCAGTAGTCCGAGGACAGGGATCCAGCCCCAGCATTTT.